These 19 T cell receptor beta chains originate from one sample sequenced in a study of naive and memory T cell subsets. Both TRBC1 and TRBC2 were covered by a beta constant-region primer of two equimolar oligonucleotides. TCRdb reprocessed the UMI-ligation and nested PCR reads via MiXCR and lists one record per CDR3 protein. The sample lists tens of thousands of distinct CDR3 sequences, about an eighth occurring once. What was sequenced was central memory CD4+ T cells from blood. Receptor source: a human donor in good health.

This clonotype was recorded at least ten times. The gene calls are TRBV20-1 and TRBJ1-2; D gene unclear. The CDR3 contains 11 residues. The germline CDR1 and CDR2 sequences are DFQATT and SNEGSKA (reference sequence). With 6 bases removed from V and 4 bases from J, the gap between germline ends came to 9 bases. CDR3 residues: CSATTPYGYTF. The CDR3 coding sequence is TGCAGTGCAACTACACCCTATGGCTACACCTTC.

In its sample, this clonotype was seen a few times. V and J are TRBV20-1 and TRBJ2-3; 7 nucleotides align to TRBD2. This CDR3 contains 15 residues. CDR1 DFQATT and CDR2 SNEGSKA come from the germline V gene (reference sequence). Trimming cost V 0 bases and J 1 base; bases outside gene matches: 4. The CDR3 DNA is TGCAGTGCTAGAGATGACCTAGCGGGCACAGATACGCAGTATTTT. Translated, it gives CSARDDLAGTDTQYF.

The sample holds many counts of this clonotype. This chain joins TRBV5-1 and TRBJ2-1; 10 bases agree with TRBD2. The J segment lost 9 bases and the V segment lost 4 bases, leaving 10 bases of the junction unmatched. The CDR3 runs 15 residues. Germline V gene data show CDR1 as SGHRS and CDR2 as YFSETQ. For the CDR3, the DNA is TGCGCCAGCAGCCTCTCCGGGACTAGCGAGGGTGAGCAGTTCTTC. The encoded protein is CASSLSGTSEGEQFF.

This clonotype appeared a few times. V gene TRBV5-1 combines with J gene TRBJ2-3; D is uncertain. The CDR3 contains 13 residues. V lost 6 bases to trimming and J lost 2 bases, with 10 bases between them. Germline V lookup: CDR1 SGHRS, CDR2 YFSETQ. The CDR3 is CASNRISTDTQYF. The CDR3 DNA reads TGCGCCAGCAATCGGATTTCCACAGATACGCAGTATTTT.

This clonotype was seen only a few times. The chain combines TRBV18 with TRBJ1-1; 7 nucleotides match TRBD1. The CDR3 spans 15 residues. The ends lost 6 bases at V and 4 bases at J; junction bases unmatched: 11. Germline CDR1 and CDR2: KGHSH and LQKENI. The CDR3 bases are TGTGCCAGCTCTCCCATTGGGACAGTGGGCACTGAAGCTTTCTTT. It translates to CASSPIGTVGTEAFF.

The chain employs TRBV29-1 and TRBJ1-1; a possible D gene is TRBD1 (6 bases). The V and J ends lost 4 bases and 4 bases respectively, with 19 bases between them. CDR1 and CDR2 from the germline V gene are SQVTM and ANQGSEA. The CDR3 spans 15 residues. This CDR3 is CSVVSWKTGRTEAFF. The CDR3 nucleotides read TGCAGCGTTGTTAGTTGGAAGACAGGACGCACTGAAGCTTTCTTT.

In this sample, this clonotype turned up many times. This sequence joins TRBV5-1 and TRBJ2-7; TRBD2 might be the D (5 bases). The CDR3 loop spans 13 amino acids. The germline V gene has CDR1 SGHRS and CDR2 YFSETQ. V was trimmed by 4 bases and J by 0 bases, leaving 8 bases between them. The CDR3 here is CASSRSGSYEQYF. The CDR3 DNA reads as TGCGCCAGCAGCAGAAGCGGCTCCTACGAGCAGTACTTC.

The sample holds a few counts of this clonotype. V and J are TRBV14 and TRBJ1-4; D unresolved. The germline gives CDR1 SGHDN, CDR2 FVKESK. Trimming shortened V by 4 bases and J by 0 bases, and 15 bases separated the two germline ends. This CDR3 is built from 17 residues. In nucleotides, the CDR3 is TGTGCCAGCAGCCGAGGGCCTACCTTTGCAACTAATGAAAAACTGTTTTTT. Its translation: CASSRGPTFATNEKLFF.

In its sample, this clonotype was seen a few times. The chain is built from TRBV9 and TRBJ2-3; TRBD2 agrees at 7 bases. V lost 0 bases and J lost 9; bases outside the gene matches: 4. Germline CDR1 is SGDLS and CDR2 is YYNGEE. The CDR3 loop spans 13 amino acids. The CDR3 bases are TGTGCCAGCAGCGTAGGTCCTAGCGGAACGCAGTATTTT. Protein: CASSVGPSGTQYF.

This clonotype has at least ten counts. This rearrangement joins TRBV12-3 or TRBV12-4 to TRBJ2-3; 8 positions agree with TRBD2. Trimming at V came to 8 bases and at J to 0 bases, leaving 1 base not matched to a gene. The CDR3 runs 13 residues. Written as DNA, the CDR3 is TGTGCCAGCGGCGGGAGGAGCACAGATACGCAGTATTTT. Translated, it gives CASGGRSTDTQYF.

This CDR3 is CSASGEGAYGYTF. In DNA form, the CDR3 reads TGCAGTGCTAGTGGGGAGGGAGCCTATGGCTACACCTTC. The chain employs TRBV20-1 and TRBJ1-2, with unresolved D. Germline-derived CDR1 and CDR2 are DFQATT and SNEGSKA (reference sequence). The CDR3 is 13 residues long. V gave up 3 bases and J gave up 4 bases, with 12 bases separating them.

The J gene is TRBJ1-1, the V gene TRBV7-3; no clear D gene. Germline CDR1 SGHTA, CDR2 FQGTGA. The CDR3 has 13 amino acids. Trimming stripped 3 bases from V and 0 bases from J, with 5 bases between. The CDR3 spells CASSFNMNTEAFF. Written as DNA, the CDR3 is TGTGCCAGCAGCTTCAACATGAACACTGAAGCTTTCTTT.

This clonotype was recorded a few times. The CDR3 DNA reads TGTGCCACCGCGATGGACAGTACCACAGATACGCAGTATTTT. Residues: CATAMDSTTDTQYF. This sequence joins TRBV10-3 and TRBJ2-3; perhaps TRBD1 as D (6 bases). Germline CDR1 ENHRY, CDR2 SYGVKD. This CDR3 region has 14 residues. V was cut by 10 bases and J by 2 bases, with 16 bases left in between.

This clonotype has ten or more counts. The chain has TRBV20-1 and TRBJ1-6; 10 positions agree with TRBD1. CDR1 is DFQATT, CDR2 SNEGSKA, per germline (reference sequence). V lost 1 base to trimming and J lost 8 bases; unmatched junction nucleotides: 5. CDR3 length equals 15 residues. The CDR3 loop is CSARGTGTGDSPLHF. In DNA, the CDR3 is TGCAGTGCTAGAGGAACCGGGACAGGGGATTCACCCCTCCACTTT.

This sequence joins TRBV4-2 and TRBJ2-3; TRBD2 agrees at 11 bases. This CDR3 spans 18 amino acids. V was clipped by 3 bases and J by 1 base; unmatched bases: 9. Germline CDR1 LGHNA, CDR2 YNFKEQ. The CDR3 here is CASSQLTTGLAGTDTQYF. In DNA, the CDR3 is TGTGCCAGCAGCCAGCTTACGACGGGACTAGCGGGCACAGATACGCAGTATTTT.

V is TRBV14 and J is TRBJ1-2; D gene unclear. Per germline, CDR1 SGHDN and CDR2 FVKESK. The V end lost 3 bases, the J end lost 8 bases, and 16 bases lay between the germline ends. The CDR3 length is 14 residues. Here the CDR3 reads CASSQPPASNGYTF. The CDR3 coding sequence is TGTGCCAGCAGCCAGCCCCCGGCGAGTAACGGCTACACCTTC.

This clonotype was seen only a few times. J is TRBJ2-7 and V is TRBV30, with a weak D call TRBD1 (6 bases). Germline CDR1 and CDR2: GTSNPN and SVGIG (reference sequence). The V gene lost 1 base and the J gene lost 5 bases, with 9 bases spanning the gap. The CDR3 is made up of 12 amino acids. The CDR3 nucleotides are TGTGCCTGGAGTGGCTCAGGGGACGAGCAGTACTTC. This encodes CAWSGSGDEQYF. The full variable domain, rest sourced from reference TRBV30 and TRBJ2-7, is SQTIHQWPATLVQPVGSPLSLECTVEGTSNPNLYWYRQAAGRGLQLLFYSVGIGQISSEVPQNLSASRPQDRQFILSSKKLLLSDSGFYLCAWSGSGDEQYFGPGTRLTVT.

This clonotype was counted between two and nine times. The chain carries TRBV6-5 and TRBJ1-6; D is perhaps TRBD1 (5 bases). In germline, CDR1 is MNHEY, CDR2 SVGAGI. The CDR3 covers 15 residues. V was trimmed by 6 bases and J by 4 bases, leaving 13 bases between them. CDR3 bases: TGTGCCAGCAGCCCTACGGGACGGTATAATTCACCCCTCCACTTT. Encoded protein: CASSPTGRYNSPLHF.

Comment on this clonotype: This may come from a read error, since a much larger clone is one base off. This chain joins TRBV20-1 and TRBJ2-1; no reliable D call. CDR1 and CDR2 (germline): DFQATT, SNEGSKA (reference sequence). V dropped 3 bases and J dropped 5 bases, with 17 bases sitting between them. This CDR3 has 15 amino acids. The CDR3 DNA reads TGCAGTGCTAGTCACGGCCAACGAAGCGACAATGAGCAGTTCTTC. Translation: CSASHGQRSDNEQFF.